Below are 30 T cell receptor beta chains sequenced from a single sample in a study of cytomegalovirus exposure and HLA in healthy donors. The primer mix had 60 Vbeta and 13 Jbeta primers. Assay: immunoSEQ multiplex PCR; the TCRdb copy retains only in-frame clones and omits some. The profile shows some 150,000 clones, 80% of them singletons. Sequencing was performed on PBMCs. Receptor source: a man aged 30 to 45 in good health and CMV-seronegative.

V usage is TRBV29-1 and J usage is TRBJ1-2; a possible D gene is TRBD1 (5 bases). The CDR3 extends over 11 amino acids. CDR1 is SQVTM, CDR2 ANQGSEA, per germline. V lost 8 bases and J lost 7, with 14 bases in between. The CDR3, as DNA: TGCAGCTTCTGGGGGGGAGGTGGCTACACCTTC. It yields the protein CSFWGGGGYTF.

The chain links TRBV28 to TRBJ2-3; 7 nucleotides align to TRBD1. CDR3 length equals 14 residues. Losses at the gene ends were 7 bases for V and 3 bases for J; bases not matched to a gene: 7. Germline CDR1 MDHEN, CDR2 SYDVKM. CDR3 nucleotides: TGTGCCAGCACCCCGGGACAGAATACAGATACGCAGTATTTT. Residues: CASTPGQNTDTQYF.

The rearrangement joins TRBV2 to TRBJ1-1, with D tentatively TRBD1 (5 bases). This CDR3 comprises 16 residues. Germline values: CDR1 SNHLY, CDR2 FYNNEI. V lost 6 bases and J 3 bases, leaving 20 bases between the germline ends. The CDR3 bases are TGTGCCAGCAGCAAAAGGGGAGGTAGGCCCGACACTGAAGCTTTCTTT. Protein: CASSKRGGRPDTEAFF.

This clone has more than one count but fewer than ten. The CDR3 is CASSAGVNTEAFF. The CDR3 nucleotides are TGTGCCAGCAGTGCGGGGGTGAACACTGAAGCTTTCTTT. The chain employs TRBV6-1 and TRBJ1-1; TRBD1 might be the D (5 bases). This CDR3 is built from 13 residues. Between the trimmed V and J ends, which lost 4 bases and 0 bases, there was a span of 6 bases. Germline CDR1 is MNHNS and CDR2 is SASEGT.

CDR3 sequence reads: CASMWGGVEEQYF. In nucleotides, the CDR3 is TGTGCCTCCATGTGGGGGGGTGTAGAGGAGCAGTACTTC. This chain links TRBV19 with TRBJ2-7; the match to TRBD2 covers 7 bases. CDR3 length: 13 amino acids. J was trimmed by 7 bases and V by 11 bases; bases with no gene match: 14. Germline assignment: CDR1 LNHDA and CDR2 SQIVND (reference sequence).

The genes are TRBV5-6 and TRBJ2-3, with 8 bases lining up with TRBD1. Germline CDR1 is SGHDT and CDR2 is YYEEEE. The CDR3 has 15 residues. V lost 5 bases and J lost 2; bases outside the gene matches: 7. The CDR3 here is CASRFSGQVTDTQYF. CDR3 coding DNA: TGTGCCAGCAGATTTTCGGGACAGGTCACAGATACGCAGTATTTT.

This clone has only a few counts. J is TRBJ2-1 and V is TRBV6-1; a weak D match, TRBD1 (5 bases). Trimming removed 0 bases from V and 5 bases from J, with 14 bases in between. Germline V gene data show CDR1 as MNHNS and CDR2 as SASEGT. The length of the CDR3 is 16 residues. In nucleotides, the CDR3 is TGTGCCAGCAGTGAAGCCGCCCTCCCAGGGAACAATGAGCAGTTCTTC. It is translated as CASSEAALPGNNEQFF.

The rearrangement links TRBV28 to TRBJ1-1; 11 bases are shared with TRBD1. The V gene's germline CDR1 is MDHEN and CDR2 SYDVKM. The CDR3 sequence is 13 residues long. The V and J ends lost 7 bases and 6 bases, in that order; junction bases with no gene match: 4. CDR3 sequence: CASIGGQGAEAFF. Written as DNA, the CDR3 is TGTGCCAGCATCGGGGGACAGGGGGCTGAAGCTTTCTTT.

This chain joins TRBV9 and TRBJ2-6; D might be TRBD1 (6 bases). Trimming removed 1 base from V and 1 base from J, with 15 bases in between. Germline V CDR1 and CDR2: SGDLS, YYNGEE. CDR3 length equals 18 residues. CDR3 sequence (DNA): TGTGCCAGCAGCGTATGGGGGACAATTCATTCTGGGGCCAACGTCCTGACTTTC. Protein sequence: CASSVWGTIHSGANVLTF. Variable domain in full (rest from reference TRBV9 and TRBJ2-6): DSGVTQTPKHLITATGQRVTLRCSPRSGDLSVYWYQQSLDQGLQFLIQYYNGEERAKGNILERFSAQQFPDLHSELNLSSLELGDSALYFCASSVWGTIHSGANVLTFGAGSRLTVL.

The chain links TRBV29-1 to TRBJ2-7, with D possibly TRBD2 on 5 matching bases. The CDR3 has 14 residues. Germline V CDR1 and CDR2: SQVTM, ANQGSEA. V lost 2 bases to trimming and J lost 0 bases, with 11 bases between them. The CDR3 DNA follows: TGCAGCGTTGAAAGCCATCGGGGCTCCTACGAGCAGTACTTC. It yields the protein CSVESHRGSYEQYF.

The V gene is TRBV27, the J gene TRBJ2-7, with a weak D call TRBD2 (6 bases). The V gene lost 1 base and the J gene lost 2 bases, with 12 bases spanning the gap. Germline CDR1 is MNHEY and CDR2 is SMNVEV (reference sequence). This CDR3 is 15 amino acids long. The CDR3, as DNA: TGTGCCAGCAGTTTATGGGCGGGAATTGCCTACGAGCAGTACTTC. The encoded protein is CASSLWAGIAYEQYF.

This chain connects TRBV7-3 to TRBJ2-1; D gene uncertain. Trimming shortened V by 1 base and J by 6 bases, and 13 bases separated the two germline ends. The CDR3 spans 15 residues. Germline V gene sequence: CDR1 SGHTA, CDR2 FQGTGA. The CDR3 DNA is TGTGCCAGCAGCTTAAGGGCCTCCGACGGCAATGAGCAGTTCTTC. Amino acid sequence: CASSLRASDGNEQFF.

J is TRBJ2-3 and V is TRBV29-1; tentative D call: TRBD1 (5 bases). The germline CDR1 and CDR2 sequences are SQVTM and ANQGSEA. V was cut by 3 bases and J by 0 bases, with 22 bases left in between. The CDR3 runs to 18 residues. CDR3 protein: CSVEKGRYRTTSTDTQYF. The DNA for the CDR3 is TGCAGCGTTGAGAAAGGCCGTTACAGGACCACTAGCACAGATACGCAGTATTTT.

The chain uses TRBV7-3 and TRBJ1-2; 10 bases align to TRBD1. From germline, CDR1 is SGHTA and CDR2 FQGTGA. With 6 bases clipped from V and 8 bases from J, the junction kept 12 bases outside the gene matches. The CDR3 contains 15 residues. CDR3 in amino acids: CASSRGQGRGGGYTF. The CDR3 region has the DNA TGTGCCAGCAGTCGGGGACAGGGGAGGGGTGGGGGCTACACCTTC. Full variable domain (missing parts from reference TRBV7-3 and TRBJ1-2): GAGVSQTPSNKVTEKGKYVELRCDPISGHTALYWYRQSLGQGPEFLIYFQGTGAADDSGLPNDRFFAVRPEGSVSTLKIQRTERGDSAVYLCASSRGQGRGGGYTFGSGTRLTVV.

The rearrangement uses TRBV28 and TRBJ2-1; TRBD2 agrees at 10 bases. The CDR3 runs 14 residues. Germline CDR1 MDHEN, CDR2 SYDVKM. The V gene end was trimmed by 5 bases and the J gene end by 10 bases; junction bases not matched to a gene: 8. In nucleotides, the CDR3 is TGTGCCAGCAGTCCCTCAGCGGGGGGGTGGGAGCAGTTCTTC. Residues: CASSPSAGGWEQFF. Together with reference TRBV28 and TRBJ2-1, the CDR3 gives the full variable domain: DVKVTQSSRYLVKRTGEKVFLECVQDMDHENMFWYRQDPGLGLRLIYFSYDVKMKEKGDIPEGYSVSREKKERFSLILESASTNQTSMYLCASSPSAGGWEQFFGPGTRLTVL.

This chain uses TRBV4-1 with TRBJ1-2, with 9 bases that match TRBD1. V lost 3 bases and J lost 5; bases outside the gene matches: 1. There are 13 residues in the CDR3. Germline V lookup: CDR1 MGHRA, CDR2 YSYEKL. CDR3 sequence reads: CASSQGTGYGYTF. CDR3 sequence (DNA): TGCGCCAGCAGCCAGGGGACAGGGTATGGCTACACCTTC.

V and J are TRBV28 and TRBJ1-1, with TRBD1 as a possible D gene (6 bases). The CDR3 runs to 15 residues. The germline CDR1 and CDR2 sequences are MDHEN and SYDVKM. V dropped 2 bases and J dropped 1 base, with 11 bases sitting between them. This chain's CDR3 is CASSLGGVANTEAFF. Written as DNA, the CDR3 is TGTGCCAGCAGTTTAGGGGGCGTGGCGAACACTGAAGCTTTCTTT.

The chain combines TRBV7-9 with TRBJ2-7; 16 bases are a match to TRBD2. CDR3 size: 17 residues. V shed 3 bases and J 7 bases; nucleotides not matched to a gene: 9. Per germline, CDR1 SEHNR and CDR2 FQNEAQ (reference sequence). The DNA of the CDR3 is TGTGCCAGCAGCTTCCCGGGACTAGCGGGAGGGCCGTGGGAGCAGTACTTC. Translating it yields CASSFPGLAGGPWEQYF.

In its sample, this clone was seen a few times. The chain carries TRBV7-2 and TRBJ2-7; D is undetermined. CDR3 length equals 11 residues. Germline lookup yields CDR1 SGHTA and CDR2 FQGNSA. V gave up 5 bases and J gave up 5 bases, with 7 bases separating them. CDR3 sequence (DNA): TGTGCCAGCAGCCCTAGGAACGAGCAGTACTTC. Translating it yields CASSPRNEQYF.

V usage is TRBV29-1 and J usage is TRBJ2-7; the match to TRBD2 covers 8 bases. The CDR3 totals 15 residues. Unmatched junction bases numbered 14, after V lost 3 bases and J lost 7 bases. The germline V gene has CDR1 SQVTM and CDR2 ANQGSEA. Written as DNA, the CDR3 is TGCAGCGTTGAGGGGTCGGGGGGGCTGGGGATGGAGCAGTACTTC. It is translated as CSVEGSGGLGMEQYF.

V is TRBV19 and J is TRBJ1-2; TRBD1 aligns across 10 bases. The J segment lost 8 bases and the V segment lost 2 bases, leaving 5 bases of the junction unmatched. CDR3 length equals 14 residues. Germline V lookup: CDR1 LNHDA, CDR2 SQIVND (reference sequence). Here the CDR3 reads CASSISRDRGGYTF. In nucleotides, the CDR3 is TGTGCCAGTAGTATAAGCCGGGACAGGGGCGGCTACACCTTC.

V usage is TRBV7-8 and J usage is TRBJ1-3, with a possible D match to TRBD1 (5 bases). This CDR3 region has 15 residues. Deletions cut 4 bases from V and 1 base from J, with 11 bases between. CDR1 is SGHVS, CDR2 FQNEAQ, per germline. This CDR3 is CASSSWGGSGNTIYF. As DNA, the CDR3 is TGTGCCAGCAGCTCCTGGGGGGGATCTGGAAACACCATATATTTT.

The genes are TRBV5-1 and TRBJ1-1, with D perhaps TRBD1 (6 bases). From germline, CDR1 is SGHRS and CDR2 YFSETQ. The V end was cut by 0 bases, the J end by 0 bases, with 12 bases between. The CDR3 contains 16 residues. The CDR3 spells CASSLGQEFMNTEAFF. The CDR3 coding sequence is TGCGCCAGCAGCTTGGGACAGGAATTTATGAACACTGAAGCTTTCTTT.

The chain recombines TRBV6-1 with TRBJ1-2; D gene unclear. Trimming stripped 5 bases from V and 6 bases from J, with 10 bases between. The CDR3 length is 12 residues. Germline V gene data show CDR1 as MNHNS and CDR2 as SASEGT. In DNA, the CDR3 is TGTGCCAGCAGTCCGGGGTTAGATGGCTACACCTTC. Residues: CASSPGLDGYTF.

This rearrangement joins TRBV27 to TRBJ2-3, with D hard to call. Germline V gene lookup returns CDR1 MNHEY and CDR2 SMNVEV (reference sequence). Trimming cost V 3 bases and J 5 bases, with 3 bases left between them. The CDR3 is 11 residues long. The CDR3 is CASSFKDTQYF. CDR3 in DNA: TGTGCCAGCAGTTTCAAAGATACGCAGTATTTT.

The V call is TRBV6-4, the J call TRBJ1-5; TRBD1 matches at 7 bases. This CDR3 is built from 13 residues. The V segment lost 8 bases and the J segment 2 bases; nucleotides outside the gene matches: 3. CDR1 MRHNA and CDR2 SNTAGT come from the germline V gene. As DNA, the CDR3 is TGTGCCAGCGGAACAGGGGGCAATCAGCCCCAGCATTTT. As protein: CASGTGGNQPQHF.

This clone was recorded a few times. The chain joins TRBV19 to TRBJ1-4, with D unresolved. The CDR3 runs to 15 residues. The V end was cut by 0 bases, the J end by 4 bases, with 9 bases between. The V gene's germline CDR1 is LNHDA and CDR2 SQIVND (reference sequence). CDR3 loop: CASSIENRINEKLFF. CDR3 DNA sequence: TGTGCCAGTAGTATAGAGAACAGAATTAATGAAAAACTGTTTTTT.

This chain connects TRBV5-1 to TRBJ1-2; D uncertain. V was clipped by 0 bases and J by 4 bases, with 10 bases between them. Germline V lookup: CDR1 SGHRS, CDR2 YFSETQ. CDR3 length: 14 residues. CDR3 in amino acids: CASSLAQYSYGYTF. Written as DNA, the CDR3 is TGCGCCAGCAGCTTGGCACAGTATAGCTATGGCTACACCTTC.

The CDR3 reads CAISGGRYSNQPQHF. As DNA, the CDR3 is TGTGCCATCTCGGGAGGCAGATATAGCAATCAGCCCCAGCATTTT. The chain employs TRBV2 and TRBJ1-5; no definite D call. Germline CDR1 SNHLY, CDR2 FYNNEI. The CDR3 is made up of 15 amino acids. Trimming removed 10 bases from V and 0 bases from J, with 16 bases in between.

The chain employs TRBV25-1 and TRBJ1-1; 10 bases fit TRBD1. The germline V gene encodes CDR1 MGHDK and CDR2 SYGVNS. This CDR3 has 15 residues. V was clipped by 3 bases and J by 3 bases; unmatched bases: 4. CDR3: CASSDPGTGDTEAFF. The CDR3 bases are TGTGCCAGCAGTGATCCCGGGACAGGGGACACTGAAGCTTTCTTT.